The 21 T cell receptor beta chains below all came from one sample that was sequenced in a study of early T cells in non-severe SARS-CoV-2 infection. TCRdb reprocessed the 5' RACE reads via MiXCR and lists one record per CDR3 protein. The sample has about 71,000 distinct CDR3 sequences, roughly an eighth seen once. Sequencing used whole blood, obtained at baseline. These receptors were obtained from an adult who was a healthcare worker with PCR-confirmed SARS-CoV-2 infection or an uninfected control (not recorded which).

Here the CDR3 reads CASSLGMRGGQETQYF. CDR3 DNA: TGTGCCAGCAGCTTAGGGATGCGGGGGGGGCAAGAGACCCAGTACTTC. The chain combines TRBV11-2 with TRBJ2-5; 9 bases map to TRBD2. CDR1 is SGHAT, CDR2 FQNNGV, per germline. The trim removed 1 base at V and 2 bases at J, leaving 5 bases unmatched. CDR3 length: 16 amino acids.

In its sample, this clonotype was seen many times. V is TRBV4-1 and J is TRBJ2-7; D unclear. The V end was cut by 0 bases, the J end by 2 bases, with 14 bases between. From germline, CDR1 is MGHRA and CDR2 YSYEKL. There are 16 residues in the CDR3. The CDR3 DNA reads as TGCGCCAGCAGCCAAGAAGGTGCTCAGCTGCCCTACGAGCAGTACTTC. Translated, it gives CASSQEGAQLPYEQYF.

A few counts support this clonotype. CDR3 protein: CASTRSQGAGETQYF. The CDR3 nucleotides read TGCGCCAGCACCAGATCACAGGGGGCAGGAGAGACCCAGTACTTC. V gene TRBV5-1 combines with J gene TRBJ2-5, with 9 bases matching TRBD1. Germline V gene sequence: CDR1 SGHRS, CDR2 YFSETQ. The CDR3 consists of 15 residues. J was trimmed by 4 bases and V by 6 bases; bases with no gene match: 10. The full variable domain, with the rest looked up from reference TRBV5-1 and TRBJ2-5, is KAGVTQTPRYLIKTRGQQVTLSCSPISGHRSVSWYQQTPGQGLQFLFEYFSETQRNKGNFPGRFSGRQFSNSRSEMNVSTLELGDSALYLCASTRSQGAGETQYFGPGTRLLVL.

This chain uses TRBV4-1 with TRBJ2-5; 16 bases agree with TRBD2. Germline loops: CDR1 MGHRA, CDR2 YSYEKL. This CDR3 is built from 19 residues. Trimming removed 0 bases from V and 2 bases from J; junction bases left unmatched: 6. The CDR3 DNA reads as TGCGCCAGCAGCCAAGATTTCGGGACTAGCGGGGGGGAGCAAGAGACCCAGTACTTC. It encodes CASSQDFGTSGGEQETQYF.

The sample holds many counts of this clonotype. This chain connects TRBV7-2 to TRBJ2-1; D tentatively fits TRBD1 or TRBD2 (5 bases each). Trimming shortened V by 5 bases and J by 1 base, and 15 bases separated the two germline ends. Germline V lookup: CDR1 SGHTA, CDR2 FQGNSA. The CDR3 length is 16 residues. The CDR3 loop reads CASSAPGGGSYNEQFF. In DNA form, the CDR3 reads TGTGCCAGCAGCGCTCCCGGTGGGGGTTCCTACAATGAGCAGTTCTTC.

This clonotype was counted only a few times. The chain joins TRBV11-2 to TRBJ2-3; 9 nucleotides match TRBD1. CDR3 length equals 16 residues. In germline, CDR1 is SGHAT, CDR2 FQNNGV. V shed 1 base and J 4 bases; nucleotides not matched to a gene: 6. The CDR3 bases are TGTGCCAGCAGCTTAGCAGGGGACAGGGTGGCAGATACGCAGTATTTT. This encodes CASSLAGDRVADTQYF.

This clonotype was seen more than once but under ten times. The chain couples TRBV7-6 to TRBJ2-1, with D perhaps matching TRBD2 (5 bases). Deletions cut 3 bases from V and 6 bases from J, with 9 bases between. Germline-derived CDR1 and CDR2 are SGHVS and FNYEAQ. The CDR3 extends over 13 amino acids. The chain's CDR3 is CASSLVEGNEQFF. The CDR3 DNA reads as TGTGCCAGCAGCTTGGTTGAGGGCAATGAGCAGTTCTTC.

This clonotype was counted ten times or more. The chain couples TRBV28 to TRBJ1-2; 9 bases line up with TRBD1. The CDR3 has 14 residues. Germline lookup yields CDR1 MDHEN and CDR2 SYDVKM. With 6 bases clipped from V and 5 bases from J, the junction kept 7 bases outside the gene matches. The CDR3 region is CASRVQGAEYGYTF. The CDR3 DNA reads TGTGCCAGCAGGGTACAGGGGGCAGAGTATGGCTACACCTTC.

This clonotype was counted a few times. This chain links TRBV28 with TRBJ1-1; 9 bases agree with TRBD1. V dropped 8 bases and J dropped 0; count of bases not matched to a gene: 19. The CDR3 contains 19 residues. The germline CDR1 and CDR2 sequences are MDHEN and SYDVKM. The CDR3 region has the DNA TGTGCCAGCCCCCCCGGGACAGGGCGCTCCCGGGCCTTGAACACTGAAGCTTTCTTT. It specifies CASPPGTGRSRALNTEAFF.

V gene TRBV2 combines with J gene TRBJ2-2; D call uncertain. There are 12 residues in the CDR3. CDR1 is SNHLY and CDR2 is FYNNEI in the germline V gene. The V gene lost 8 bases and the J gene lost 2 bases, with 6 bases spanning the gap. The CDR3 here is CASRDNTGELFF. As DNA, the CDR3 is TGTGCCAGCCGAGATAACACCGGGGAGCTGTTTTTT.

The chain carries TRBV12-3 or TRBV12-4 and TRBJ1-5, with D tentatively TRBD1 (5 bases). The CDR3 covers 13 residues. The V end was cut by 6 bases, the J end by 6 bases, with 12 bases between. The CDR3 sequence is CASRLDQGQPQHF. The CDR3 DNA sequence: TGTGCCAGCAGACTTGACCAGGGTCAGCCCCAGCATTTT.

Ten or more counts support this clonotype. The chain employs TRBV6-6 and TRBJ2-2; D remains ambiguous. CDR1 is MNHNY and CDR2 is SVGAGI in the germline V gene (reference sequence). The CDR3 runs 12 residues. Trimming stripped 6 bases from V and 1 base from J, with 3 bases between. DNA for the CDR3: TGTGCCAGCAGGATGAACACCGGGGAGCTGTTTTTT. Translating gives CASRMNTGELFF.

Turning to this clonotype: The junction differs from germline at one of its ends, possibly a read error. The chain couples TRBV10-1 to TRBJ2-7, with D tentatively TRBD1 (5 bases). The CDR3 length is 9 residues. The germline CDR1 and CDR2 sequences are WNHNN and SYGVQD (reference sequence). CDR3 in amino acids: CASSELGEF. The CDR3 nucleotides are TGCGCCAGCAGTGAGTTAGGGGAATTC.

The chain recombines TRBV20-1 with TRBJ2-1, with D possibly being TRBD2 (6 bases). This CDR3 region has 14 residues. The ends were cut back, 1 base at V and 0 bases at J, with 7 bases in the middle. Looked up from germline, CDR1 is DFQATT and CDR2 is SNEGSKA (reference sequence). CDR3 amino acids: CSARGRGSYNEQFF. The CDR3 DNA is TGCAGTGCTAGAGGGAGGGGCTCCTACAATGAGCAGTTCTTC.

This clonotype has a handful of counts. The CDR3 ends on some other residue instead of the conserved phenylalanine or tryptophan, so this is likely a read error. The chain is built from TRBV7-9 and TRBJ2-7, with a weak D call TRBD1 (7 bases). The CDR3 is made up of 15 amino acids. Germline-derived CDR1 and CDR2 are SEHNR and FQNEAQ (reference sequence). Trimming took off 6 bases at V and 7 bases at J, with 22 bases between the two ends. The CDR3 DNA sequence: TGTGCCAGCAGTCGGAGGGGGACAGACTTAAGAGAGCAGTACTAC. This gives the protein CASSRRGTDLREQYY.

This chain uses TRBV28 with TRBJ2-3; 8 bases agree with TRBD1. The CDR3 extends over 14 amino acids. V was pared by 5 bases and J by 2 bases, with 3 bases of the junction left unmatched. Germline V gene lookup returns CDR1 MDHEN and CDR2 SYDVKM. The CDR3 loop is CASSTGGATDTQYF. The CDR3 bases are TGTGCCAGCAGTACAGGGGGAGCCACAGATACGCAGTATTTT.

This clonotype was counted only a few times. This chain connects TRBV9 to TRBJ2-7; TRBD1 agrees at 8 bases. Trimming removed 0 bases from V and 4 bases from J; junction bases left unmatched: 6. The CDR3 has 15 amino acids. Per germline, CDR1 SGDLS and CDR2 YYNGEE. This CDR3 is CASSVAVDRVYEQYF. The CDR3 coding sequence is TGTGCCAGCAGCGTAGCTGTGGACAGGGTATACGAGCAGTACTTC. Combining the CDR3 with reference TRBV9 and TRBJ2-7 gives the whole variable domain DSGVTQTPKHLITATGQRVTLRCSPRSGDLSVYWYQQSLDQGLQFLIQYYNGEERAKGNILERFSAQQFPDLHSELNLSSLELGDSALYFCASSVAVDRVYEQYFGPGTRLTVT.

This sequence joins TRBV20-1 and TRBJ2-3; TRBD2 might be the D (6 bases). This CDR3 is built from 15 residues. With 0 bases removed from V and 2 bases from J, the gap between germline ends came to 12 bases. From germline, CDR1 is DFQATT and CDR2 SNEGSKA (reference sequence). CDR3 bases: TGCAGTGCTAGAGATATCGGAGGGTACACAGATACGCAGTATTTT. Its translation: CSARDIGGYTDTQYF.

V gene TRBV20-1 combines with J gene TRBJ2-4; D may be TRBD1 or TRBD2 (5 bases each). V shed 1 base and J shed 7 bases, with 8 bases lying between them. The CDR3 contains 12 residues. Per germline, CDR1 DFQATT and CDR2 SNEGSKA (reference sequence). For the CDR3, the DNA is TGCAGTGCTAGAGTGGGACCCAACATTCAGTACTTC. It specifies CSARVGPNIQYF.

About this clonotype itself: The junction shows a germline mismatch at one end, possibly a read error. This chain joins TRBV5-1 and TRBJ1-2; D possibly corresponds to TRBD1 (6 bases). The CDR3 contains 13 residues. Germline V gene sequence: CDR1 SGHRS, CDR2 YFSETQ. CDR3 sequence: CVSSLDSNWGYTF. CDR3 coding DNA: TGCGTCAGCAGCTTGGACAGTAACTGGGGCTACACCTTC.

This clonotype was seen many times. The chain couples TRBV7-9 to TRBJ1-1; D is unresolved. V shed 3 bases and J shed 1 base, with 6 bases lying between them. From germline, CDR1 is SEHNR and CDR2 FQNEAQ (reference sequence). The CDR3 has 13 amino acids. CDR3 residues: CASSFSGNTEAFF. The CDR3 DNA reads TGTGCCAGCAGCTTTAGTGGGAACACTGAAGCTTTCTTT.